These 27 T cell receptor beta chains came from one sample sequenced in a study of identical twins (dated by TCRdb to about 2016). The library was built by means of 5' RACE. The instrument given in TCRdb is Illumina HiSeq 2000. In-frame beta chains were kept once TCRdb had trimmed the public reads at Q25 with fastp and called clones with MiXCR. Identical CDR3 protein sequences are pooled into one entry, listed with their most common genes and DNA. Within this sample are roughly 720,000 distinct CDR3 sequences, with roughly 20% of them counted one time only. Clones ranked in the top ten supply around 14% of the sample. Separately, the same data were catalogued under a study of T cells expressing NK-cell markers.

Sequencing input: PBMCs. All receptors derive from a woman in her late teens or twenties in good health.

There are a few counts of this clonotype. The CDR3 region is CAISERRPQHF. The CDR3 DNA follows: TGTGCCATCAGTGAGAGACGTCCCCAGCATTTT. V is TRBV10-3 and J is TRBJ1-5; D uncertain. V was clipped by 2 bases and J by 10 bases, with 6 bases between them. CDR3 length equals 11 residues. CDR1 and CDR2 from the germline V gene are ENHRY and SYGVKD.

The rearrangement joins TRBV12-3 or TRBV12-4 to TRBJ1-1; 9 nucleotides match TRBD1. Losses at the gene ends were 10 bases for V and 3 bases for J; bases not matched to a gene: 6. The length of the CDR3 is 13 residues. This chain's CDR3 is CAIRDRVYTEAFF. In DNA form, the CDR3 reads TGTGCCATCCGGGACAGGGTTTACACTGAAGCTTTCTTT.

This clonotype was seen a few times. CDR3 residues: CASSSHRVGQPQHF. The CDR3 DNA is TGTGCCAGCAGTTCCCACCGGGTTGGACAGCCCCAGCATTTT. The chain carries TRBV12-3 or TRBV12-4 and TRBJ1-5; D gene ambiguous. Trimming took 4 bases from V and 7 from J, leaving 14 bases between them. CDR3 length equals 14 residues.

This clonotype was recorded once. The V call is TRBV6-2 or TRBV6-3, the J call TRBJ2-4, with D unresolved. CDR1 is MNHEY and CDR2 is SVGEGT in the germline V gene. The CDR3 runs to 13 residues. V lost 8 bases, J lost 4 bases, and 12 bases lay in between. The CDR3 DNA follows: TGTGCCAGCTCTTATGTGGGGAAAAACATTCAGTACTTC. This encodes CASSYVGKNIQYF.

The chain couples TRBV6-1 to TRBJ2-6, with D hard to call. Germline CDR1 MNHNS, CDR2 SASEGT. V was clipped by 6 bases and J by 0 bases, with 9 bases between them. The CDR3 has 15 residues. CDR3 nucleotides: TGTGCCAGCAGGGGGATTAGCTCTGGGGCCAACGTCCTGACTTTC. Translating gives CASRGISSGANVLTF.

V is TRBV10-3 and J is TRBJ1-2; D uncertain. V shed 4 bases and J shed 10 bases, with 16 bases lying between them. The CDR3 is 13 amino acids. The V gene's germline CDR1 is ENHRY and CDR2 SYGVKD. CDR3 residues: CAISGTAPPDYTF. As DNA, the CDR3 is TGTGCCATCAGTGGTACAGCGCCCCCAGACTACACCTTC.

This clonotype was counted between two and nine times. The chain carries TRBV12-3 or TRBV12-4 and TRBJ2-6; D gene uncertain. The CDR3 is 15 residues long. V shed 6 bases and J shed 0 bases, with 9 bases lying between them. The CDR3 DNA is TGTGCCAGCAGATCAAGGGTCTCTGGGGCCAACGTCCTGACTTTC. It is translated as CASRSRVSGANVLTF.

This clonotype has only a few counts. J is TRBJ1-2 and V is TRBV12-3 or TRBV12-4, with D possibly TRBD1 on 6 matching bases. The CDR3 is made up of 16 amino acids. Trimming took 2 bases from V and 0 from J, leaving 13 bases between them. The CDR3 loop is CASSLIKGVPNYGYTF. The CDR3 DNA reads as TGTGCCAGCAGTTTAATCAAGGGGGTCCCTAACTATGGCTACACCTTC.

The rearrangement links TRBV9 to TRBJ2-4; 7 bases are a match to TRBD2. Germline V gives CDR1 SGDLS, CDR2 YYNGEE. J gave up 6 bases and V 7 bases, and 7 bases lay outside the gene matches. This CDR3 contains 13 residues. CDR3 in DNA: TGTGCCAGCGGAGCCGGGGGGAGAAACATTCAGTACTTC. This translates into CASGAGGRNIQYF.

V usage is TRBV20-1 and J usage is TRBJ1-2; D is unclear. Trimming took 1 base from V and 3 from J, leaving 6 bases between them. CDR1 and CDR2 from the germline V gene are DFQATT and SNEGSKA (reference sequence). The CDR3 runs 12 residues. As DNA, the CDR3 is TGCAGTGCTAGAGCGGCAGACTATGGCTACACCTTC. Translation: CSARAADYGYTF.

The CDR3 DNA is TGCAGCGTCTACCGGGCTGGGACAGGGGGAGAGACCCAGTACTTC. Translating gives CSVYRAGTGGETQYF. The chain combines TRBV29-1 with TRBJ2-5; 11 bases fit TRBD1. CDR1 and CDR2 from the germline V gene are SQVTM and ANQGSEA. The CDR3 extends over 15 amino acids. V trimming: 6 bases; J trimming: 4 bases; junction bases outside the gene matches: 10.

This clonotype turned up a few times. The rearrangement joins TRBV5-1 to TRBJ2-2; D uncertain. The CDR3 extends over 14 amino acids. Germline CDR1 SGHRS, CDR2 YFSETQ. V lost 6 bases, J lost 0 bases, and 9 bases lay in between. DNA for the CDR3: TGCGCCAGCACTGCTTACGCGAACACCGGGGAGCTGTTTTTT. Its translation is CASTAYANTGELFF. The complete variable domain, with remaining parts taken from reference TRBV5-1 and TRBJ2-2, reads KAGVTQTPRYLIKTRGQQVTLSCSPISGHRSVSWYQQTPGQGLQFLFEYFSETQRNKGNFPGRFSGRQFSNSRSEMNVSTLELGDSALYLCASTAYANTGELFFGEGSRLTVL.

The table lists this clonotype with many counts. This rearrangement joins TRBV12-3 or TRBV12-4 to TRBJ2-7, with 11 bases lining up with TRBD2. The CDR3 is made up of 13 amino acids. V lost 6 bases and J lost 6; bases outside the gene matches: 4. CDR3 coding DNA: TGTGCCAGCAGCTTTGGACTAGCGGGCGAGCAGTACTTC. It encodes CASSFGLAGEQYF.

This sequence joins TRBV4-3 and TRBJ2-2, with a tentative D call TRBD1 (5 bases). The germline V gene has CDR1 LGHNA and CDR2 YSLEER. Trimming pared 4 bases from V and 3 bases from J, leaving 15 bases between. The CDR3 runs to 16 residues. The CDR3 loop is CASSPLGAGYTGELFF. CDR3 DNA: TGCGCCAGCAGCCCGCTAGGGGCCGGATACACCGGGGAGCTGTTTTTT.

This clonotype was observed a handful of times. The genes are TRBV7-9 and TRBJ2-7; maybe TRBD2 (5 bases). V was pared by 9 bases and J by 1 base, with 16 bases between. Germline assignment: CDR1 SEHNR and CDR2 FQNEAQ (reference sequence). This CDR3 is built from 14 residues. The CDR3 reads CASTTPGESYEQYF. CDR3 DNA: TGTGCCAGTACCACCCCCGGGGAGTCCTACGAGCAGTACTTC.

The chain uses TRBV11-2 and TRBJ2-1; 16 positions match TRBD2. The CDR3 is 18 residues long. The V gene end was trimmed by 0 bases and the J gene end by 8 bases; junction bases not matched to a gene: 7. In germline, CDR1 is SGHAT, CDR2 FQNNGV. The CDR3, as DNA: TGTGCCAGCAGCTTAGATGGGGGACTAGCGGGGGGGCGTGATGAGCAGTTCTTC. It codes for CASSLDGGLAGGRDEQFF.

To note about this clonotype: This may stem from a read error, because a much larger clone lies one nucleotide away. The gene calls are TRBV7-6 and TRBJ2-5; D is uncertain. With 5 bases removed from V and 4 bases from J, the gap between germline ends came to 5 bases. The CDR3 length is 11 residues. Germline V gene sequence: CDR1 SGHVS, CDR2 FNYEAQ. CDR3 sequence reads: CASSNLETQYF. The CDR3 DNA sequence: TGTGCCAGCAGCAACCTAGAGACCCAGTACTTC.

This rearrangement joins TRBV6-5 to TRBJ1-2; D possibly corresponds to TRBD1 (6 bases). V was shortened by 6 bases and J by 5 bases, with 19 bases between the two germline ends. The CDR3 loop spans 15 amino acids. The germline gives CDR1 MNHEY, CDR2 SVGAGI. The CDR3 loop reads CASRRKIQGLYGYTF. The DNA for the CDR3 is TGTGCCAGCAGACGGAAAATTCAGGGGCTTTATGGCTACACCTTC.

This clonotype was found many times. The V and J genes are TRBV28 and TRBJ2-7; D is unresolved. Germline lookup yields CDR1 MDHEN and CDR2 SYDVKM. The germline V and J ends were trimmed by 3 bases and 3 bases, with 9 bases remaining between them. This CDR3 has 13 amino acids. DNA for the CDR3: TGTGCCAGCAGTTTTCTTTCAGTCTACGAGCAGTACTTC. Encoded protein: CASSFLSVYEQYF.

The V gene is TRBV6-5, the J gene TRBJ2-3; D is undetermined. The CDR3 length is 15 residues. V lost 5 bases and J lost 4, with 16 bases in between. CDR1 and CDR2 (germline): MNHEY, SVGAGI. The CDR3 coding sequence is TGTGCCAGCAGTACTTTGACTCTCCAGGCAGATACGCAGTATTTT. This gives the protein CASSTLTLQADTQYF.

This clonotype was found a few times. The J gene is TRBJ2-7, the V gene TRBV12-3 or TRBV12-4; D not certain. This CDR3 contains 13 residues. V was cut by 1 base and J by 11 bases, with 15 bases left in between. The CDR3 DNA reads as TGTGCCAGCAGTTTAGAATTCAGGCAGTCCGAGTACTTC. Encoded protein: CASSLEFRQSEYF.

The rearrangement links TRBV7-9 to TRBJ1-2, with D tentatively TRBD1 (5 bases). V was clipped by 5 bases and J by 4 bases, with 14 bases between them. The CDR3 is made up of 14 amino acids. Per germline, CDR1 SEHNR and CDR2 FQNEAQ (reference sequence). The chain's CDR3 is CASSPGTLGYGYTF. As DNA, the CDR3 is TGTGCCAGCAGCCCGGGGACTTTGGGCTATGGCTACACCTTC.

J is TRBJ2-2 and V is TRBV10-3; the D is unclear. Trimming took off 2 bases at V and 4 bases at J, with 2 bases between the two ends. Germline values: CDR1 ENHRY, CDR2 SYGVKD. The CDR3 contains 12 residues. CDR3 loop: CAISEGTGELFF. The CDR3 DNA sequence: TGTGCCATCAGTGAGGGCACCGGGGAGCTGTTTTTT.

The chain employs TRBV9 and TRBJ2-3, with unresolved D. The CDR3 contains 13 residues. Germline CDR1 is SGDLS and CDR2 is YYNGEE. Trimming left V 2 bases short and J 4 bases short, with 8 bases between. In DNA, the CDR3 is TGTGCCAGCAGCGTCTTAGACGCAGATACGCAGTATTTT. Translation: CASSVLDADTQYF. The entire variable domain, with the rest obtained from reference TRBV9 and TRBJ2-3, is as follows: DSGVTQTPKHLITATGQRVTLRCSPRSGDLSVYWYQQSLDQGLQFLIQYYNGEERAKGNILERFSAQQFPDLHSELNLSSLELGDSALYFCASSVLDADTQYFGPGTRLTVL.

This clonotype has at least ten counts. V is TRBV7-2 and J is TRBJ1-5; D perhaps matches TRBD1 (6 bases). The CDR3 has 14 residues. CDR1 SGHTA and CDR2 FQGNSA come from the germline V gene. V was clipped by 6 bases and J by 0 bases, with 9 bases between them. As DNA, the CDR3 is TGTGCCAGCAGTCAGGGGTATAGCAATCAGCCCCAGCATTTT. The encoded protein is CASSQGYSNQPQHF.

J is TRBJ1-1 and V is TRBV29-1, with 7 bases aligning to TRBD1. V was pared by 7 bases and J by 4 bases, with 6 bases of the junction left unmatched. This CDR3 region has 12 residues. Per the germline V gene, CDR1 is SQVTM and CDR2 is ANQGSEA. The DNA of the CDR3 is TGCAGCGCCTTGGACAGGAGCACTGAAGCTTTCTTT. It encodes CSALDRSTEAFF.

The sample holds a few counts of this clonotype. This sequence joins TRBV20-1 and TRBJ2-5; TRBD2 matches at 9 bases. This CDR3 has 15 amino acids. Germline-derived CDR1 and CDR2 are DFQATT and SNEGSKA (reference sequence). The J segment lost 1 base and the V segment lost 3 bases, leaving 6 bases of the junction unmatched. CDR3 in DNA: TGCAGTGCTAGTGGGGCTAGCGGGGTCCAAGAGACCCAGTACTTC. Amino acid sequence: CSASGASGVQETQYF.